These 29 T cell receptor beta chains share one sample of origin, sequenced in a study of beta chain features in type 1 diabetes (dated 2018 in TCRdb). The library was generated by the immunoSEQ multiplex PCR assay. The High Capacity cDNA Reverse Transcription Kit was used to reverse transcribe all of the isolated RNA, meaning that expressed TCRB transcripts were what got sequenced. The source is immuneACCESS, and TCRdb retained only in-frame sequences with V and J called. Part of the clones is not carried over; for the studies checked, unresolved V genes explain less than half of this, and the remainder is unexplained. The sample table holds about 160,000 clones, of which about 8.1% were seen once. The ten biggest clones cover about 0.6% of the sample. Input material: central memory CD4+ T cells from blood. These receptors were obtained from a man aged 18 to 35 in good health.

This clone was detected only a few times. The chain joins TRBV28 to TRBJ1-2; no definite D call. CDR3 size: 12 residues. Germline CDR1 MDHEN, CDR2 SYDVKM. Trimming stripped 8 bases from V and 5 bases from J, with 12 bases between. The CDR3 sequence: CASLVSRYGYTF. CDR3 bases: TGTGCCAGCCTAGTTTCGAGGTATGGCTACACCTTC.

The chain links TRBV5-1 to TRBJ1-6; 9 bases map to TRBD1. Germline CDR1 reads SGHRS; CDR2 reads YFSETQ. The CDR3 contains 16 residues. V dropped 0 bases and J dropped 8; count of bases not matched to a gene: 6. The DNA for the CDR3 is TGCGCCAGCAGCTTGGGGGACAGGGCCATTTATTCACCCCTCCACTTT. It yields the protein CASSLGDRAIYSPLHF.

This clone occurred a few times. J is TRBJ1-3 and V is TRBV30; D unclear. The V end lost 2 bases, the J end lost 0 bases, and 14 bases lay between the germline ends. The germline CDR1 and CDR2 sequences are GTSNPN and SVGIG (reference sequence). The CDR3 extends over 16 amino acids. CDR3 protein: CAWSFLAGSSGNTIYF. The CDR3 bases are TGTGCCTGGAGTTTTTTAGCGGGATCCTCTGGAAACACCATATATTTT.

This clone was seen more than once but under ten times. The chain uses TRBV6-5 and TRBJ1-1; 8 bases are shared with TRBD1. Per the germline V gene, CDR1 is MNHEY and CDR2 is SVGAGI. The CDR3 spans 12 residues. V shed 8 bases, J shed 2 bases, and the junction held 1 base outside the gene matches. The CDR3 DNA reads as TGTGCCAGCGGACAGGGAAACACTGAAGCTTTCTTT. Translation gives CASGQGNTEAFF.

This clone was counted between two and nine times. The CDR3 region is CASSFDPRRGDGELFF. The DNA for the CDR3 is TGTGCCAGCAGCTTCGATCCCCGCAGGGGGGACGGGGAGCTGTTTTTT. V and J are TRBV7-3 and TRBJ2-2; tentatively, D is TRBD1 (7 bases). Trimming took off 3 bases at V and 7 bases at J, with 18 bases between the two ends. The CDR3 extends over 16 amino acids. CDR1 is SGHTA, CDR2 FQGTGA, per germline.

This clone was counted a few times. The rearrangement joins TRBV5-1 to TRBJ2-7, with 9 nucleotides matching TRBD1. CDR1 is SGHRS and CDR2 is YFSETQ in the germline V gene. Germline trimming cut 4 bases from V and 0 bases from J; bases unmatched to any gene: 11. The CDR3 is 17 residues long. DNA of the CDR3: TGCGCCAGCAGCCCGACGGGACAGGGAGCAGGCTCCTACGAGCAGTACTTC. This encodes CASSPTGQGAGSYEQYF.

The sample holds many counts of this clone. The genes are TRBV7-2 and TRBJ2-2; 12 nucleotides agree with TRBD2. The germline gives CDR1 SGHTA, CDR2 FQGNSA. The CDR3 extends over 16 amino acids. V lost 5 bases and J lost 7; bases outside the gene matches: 8. CDR3: CASSTSSGGAIGELFF. The CDR3 DNA is TGTGCCAGCAGCACCTCTAGCGGGGGGGCTATCGGGGAGCTGTTTTTT. Full variable domain (remainder filled in from reference TRBV7-2 and TRBJ2-2): GAGVSQSPSNKVTEKGKDVELRCDPISGHTALYWYRQSLGQGLEFLIYFQGNSAPDKSGLPSDRFSAERTGGSVSTLTIQRTQQEDSAVYLCASSTSSGGAIGELFFGEGSRLTVL.

This clone has a handful of counts. This same CDR3 is encoded by further DNA sequences in the sample. This chain connects TRBV7-2 to TRBJ1-1; 10 nucleotides line up with TRBD1. Germline V gene sequence: CDR1 SGHTA, CDR2 FQGNSA. CDR3 size: 15 residues. V lost 5 bases to trimming and J lost 3 bases; unmatched junction nucleotides: 6. The CDR3 bases are TGTGCCAGCAGCCTTGATGGGACAGGGGACACTGAAGCTTTCTTT. This encodes CASSLDGTGDTEAFF.

This clone was seen a few times. The chain employs TRBV5-1 and TRBJ2-3, with 12 positions matching TRBD2. J lost 5 bases, V lost 3 bases, and 13 bases had no gene match. The germline CDR1 and CDR2 sequences are SGHRS and YFSETQ. The CDR3 is 18 amino acids. CDR3 in amino acids: CASSSKTTSGRGRDTQYF. The DNA of the CDR3 is TGCGCCAGCAGCTCCAAAACGACTAGCGGGAGAGGAAGAGATACGCAGTATTTT.

Turning to this clone: Compared with germline, one end of the junction differs, possibly owing to a read error. This chain links TRBV7-7 with TRBJ2-2; tentative D call: TRBD2 (6 bases). CDR3 length: 14 residues. The germline V gene has CDR1 SSHAT and CDR2 FNYEAQ (reference sequence). The CDR3 sequence: CASSGRGTDGELFF. The CDR3 DNA sequence: TGTGCTAGCAGCGGGCGGGGCACCGATGGGGAGCTGTTTTTT.

At least ten counts were recorded for this clone. The chain couples TRBV27 to TRBJ2-6; D may be TRBD2 (7 bases). Trimming removed 3 bases from V and 1 base from J, with 19 bases in between. Germline values: CDR1 MNHEY, CDR2 SMNVEV (reference sequence). This CDR3 comprises 19 residues. CDR3 amino acids: CASSFRGALLLSGANVLTF. CDR3 DNA: TGTGCCAGCAGTTTCCGGGGGGCGCTTTTACTTTCTGGGGCCAACGTCCTGACTTTC.

V and J are TRBV5-5 and TRBJ1-1, with 7 positions matching TRBD1. Germline CDR1 and CDR2: SGHKS and YYEKEE (reference sequence). The trim removed 4 bases at V and 5 bases at J, leaving 11 bases unmatched. The CDR3 totals 15 residues. The CDR3, as DNA: TGTGCCAGCAGCCGGGGGGGCCAGGGGGTTACTGAAGCTTTCTTT. Residues: CASSRGGQGVTEAFF.

This clone showed up many times. CDR3 sequence reads: CASSQGQINQPQHF. CDR3 DNA: TGTGCCAGCAGCCAAGGACAGATCAATCAGCCCCAGCATTTT. V and J are TRBV9 and TRBJ1-5, with D possibly matching TRBD1 (6 bases). The CDR3 is 14 residues long. The germline V gene has CDR1 SGDLS and CDR2 YYNGEE. V dropped 4 bases and J dropped 3 bases, with 11 bases sitting between them. The whole variable domain, remainder taken from reference TRBV9 and TRBJ1-5, is DSGVTQTPKHLITATGQRVTLRCSPRSGDLSVYWYQQSLDQGLQFLIQYYNGEERAKGNILERFSAQQFPDLHSELNLSSLELGDSALYFCASSQGQINQPQHFGDGTRLSIL.

This clone has only a few counts. This sample also contains other DNA sequences that code for the same CDR3. The V call is TRBV29-1, the J call TRBJ1-5, with 8 positions matching TRBD1. V gave up 6 bases and J gave up 2 bases; unmatched junction bases: 3. Germline CDR1 SQVTM, CDR2 ANQGSEA. The CDR3 runs to 13 residues. The CDR3 is CSVTTGGNQPQHF. The CDR3 DNA sequence: TGCAGCGTCACGACAGGGGGCAATCAGCCCCAGCATTTT.

The chain uses TRBV5-4 and TRBJ2-1; 14 bases match TRBD2. From germline, CDR1 is SGHNT and CDR2 YYREEE (reference sequence). The CDR3 sequence is 16 residues long. V was clipped by 4 bases and J by 10 bases; unmatched bases: 10. CDR3 coding DNA: TGTGCCAGCAGCGGACCGGGACTAGCGGGAGCCGGAGAGCAGTTCTTC. Amino acid sequence: CASSGPGLAGAGEQFF.

This clone was counted many times. V gene TRBV30 combines with J gene TRBJ2-2, with 9 bases aligning to TRBD2. The germline gives CDR1 GTSNPN, CDR2 SVGIG (reference sequence). The CDR3 contains 16 residues. Trimming at V came to 3 bases and at J to 4 bases, leaving 9 bases not matched to a gene. The CDR3 nucleotides read TGTGCCTGGAGCCGACTAGCGGCGGGGGGCACCGGGGAGCTGTTTTTT. It codes for CAWSRLAAGGTGELFF.

This clone occurred many times. For the CDR3, the DNA is TGTGCCAGCAGCCAAGATCCTTCGAGTTTGAGGCCATATTTT. Translating gives CASSQDPSSLRPYF. V is TRBV4-2 and J is TRBJ1-3, with no clear D. CDR1 LGHNA and CDR2 YNFKEQ come from the germline V gene. The CDR3 contains 14 residues. V gave up 0 bases and J gave up 15 bases, with 18 bases separating them.

The CDR3 region is CASSLDSEGAQYF. The CDR3 bases are TGTGCCAGCAGCCTGGACAGCGAGGGGGCCCAGTACTTC. The chain combines TRBV7-2 with TRBJ2-5; D may be TRBD1 (6 bases). The germline gives CDR1 SGHTA, CDR2 FQGNSA. V dropped 5 bases and J dropped 9 bases, with 16 bases sitting between them. This CDR3 region has 13 residues.

The chain is built from TRBV5-1 and TRBJ1-4, with unresolved D. The germline gives CDR1 SGHRS, CDR2 YFSETQ. The CDR3 sequence is 15 residues long. Trimming took off 5 bases at V and 7 bases at J, with 18 bases between the two ends. The chain's CDR3 is CASSRYPGVIEKLFF. CDR3 nucleotides: TGCGCCAGCAGTAGGTACCCCGGGGTTATTGAAAAACTGTTTTTT.

This chain uses TRBV4-2 with TRBJ2-4; a possible D gene is TRBD1 (6 bases). V shed 4 bases and J shed 0 bases, with 22 bases lying between them. Germline V lookup: CDR1 LGHNA, CDR2 YNFKEQ. This CDR3 is 19 amino acids long. The CDR3 protein is CASSPQSLTGPLAKNIQYF. The CDR3 bases are TGTGCCAGCAGCCCGCAAAGTCTAACAGGGCCGTTAGCCAAAAACATTCAGTACTTC.

The rearrangement uses TRBV5-6 and TRBJ2-7; 9 positions agree with TRBD1. Germline V gives CDR1 SGHDT, CDR2 YYEEEE. The CDR3 is 14 residues long. Unmatched junction bases numbered 7, after V lost 2 bases and J lost 7 bases. CDR3 DNA: TGTGCCAGCAGCTTTGGACAGGGGTTGAGGGAGCAGTACTTC. Translated, it gives CASSFGQGLREQYF. The full variable domain, its missing parts supplied by reference TRBV5-6 and TRBJ2-7, is DAGVTQSPTHLIKTRGQQVTLRCSPKSGHDTVSWYQQALGQGPQFIFQYYEEEERQRGNFPDRFSGHQFPNYSSELNVNALLLGDSALYLCASSFGQGLREQYFGPGTRLTVT.

This clone was counted at least ten times. In the same sample, other DNA sequences code for this CDR3. The CDR3 bases are TGTGCCTGGAGTGTACGACAGGGGGCAGATACGCAGTATTTT. It specifies CAWSVRQGADTQYF. This sequence joins TRBV30 and TRBJ2-3; 9 positions agree with TRBD1. V lost 0 bases, J lost 4 bases, and 2 bases stayed unmatched. Looked up from germline, CDR1 is GTSNPN and CDR2 is SVGIG (reference sequence). This CDR3 region has 14 residues. Using reference TRBV30 and TRBJ2-3 for the parts outside the CDR3, the full variable domain is SQTIHQWPATLVQPVGSPLSLECTVEGTSNPNLYWYRQAAGRGLQLLFYSVGIGQISSEVPQNLSASRPQDRQFILSSKKLLLSDSGFYLCAWSVRQGADTQYFGPGTRLTVL.

In this sample, this clone turned up a few times. The CDR3 spells CASSVGTGSGYEQYF. CDR3 DNA: TGCGCCAGCAGCGTAGGGACAGGGTCGGGCTACGAGCAGTACTTC. The rearrangement uses TRBV5-1 and TRBJ2-7, with 9 bases fitting TRBD1. Germline loops: CDR1 SGHRS, CDR2 YFSETQ. The CDR3 has 15 residues. V dropped 4 bases and J dropped 3; count of bases not matched to a gene: 8.

This clone was counted between two and nine times. One junction end disagrees with the germline gene, perhaps due to a read error. The chain combines TRBV7-7 with TRBJ2-7; D call uncertain. This CDR3 has 13 amino acids. CDR1 is SSHAT and CDR2 is FNYEAQ in the germline V gene (reference sequence). The CDR3, as DNA: TGTGCTAGCAGCTTGATCAGGCGCTACGAGCAGTACTTC. This codes for CASSLIRRYEQYF.

Only a few counts were recorded for this clone. The chain employs TRBV7-6 and TRBJ2-3; 9 nucleotides agree with TRBD2. This CDR3 contains 16 residues. The germline gives CDR1 SGHVS, CDR2 FNYEAQ. The trim removed 1 base at V and 6 bases at J, leaving 8 bases unmatched. The CDR3 loop is CASSLVTGAGGDTQYF. CDR3 bases: TGTGCCAGCAGCTTAGTTACGGGCGCGGGGGGGGATACGCAGTATTTT.

The table lists this clone with many counts. The genes are TRBV7-9 and TRBJ2-3, with 9 bases fitting TRBD2. This CDR3 region has 14 residues. Germline CDR1 and CDR2: SEHNR and FQNEAQ (reference sequence). The trim removed 5 bases at V and 14 bases at J, leaving 14 bases unmatched. The CDR3 nucleotides read TGTGCCAGCAGCCCAAGAGGGACTAGCTACCGTTGGTATTTT. This sequence encodes CASSPRGTSYRWYF.

V and J are TRBV9 and TRBJ2-5; D is uncertain. The V gene lost 5 bases and the J gene lost 0 bases, with 17 bases spanning the gap. CDR3 length equals 16 residues. Germline V gene lookup returns CDR1 SGDLS and CDR2 YYNGEE. CDR3 sequence (DNA): TGTGCCAGCAGTACTAACGGTGTGCCATACCAAGAGACCCAGTACTTC. Translated: CASSTNGVPYQETQYF.

The chain joins TRBV18 to TRBJ2-2, with TRBD1 matching 9 bases. The CDR3 runs to 15 residues. Germline CDR1 is KGHSH and CDR2 is LQKENI. The V segment lost 2 bases and the J segment 8 bases; nucleotides outside the gene matches: 6. CDR3 region: CASSPGTGYAGELFF. CDR3 DNA sequence: TGTGCCAGCTCACCAGGGACAGGGTATGCTGGGGAGCTGTTTTTT.

V is TRBV5-1 and J is TRBJ2-2; 7 bases are shared with TRBD1. V shed 2 bases, J shed 3 bases, and the junction held 4 bases outside the gene matches. The length of the CDR3 is 15 residues. Germline CDR1 and CDR2: SGHRS and YFSETQ. CDR3 coding DNA: TGCGCCAGCAGCTTATCACAGGGGCACACCGGGGAGCTGTTTTTT. Translation gives CASSLSQGHTGELFF.